The clone carrying this T cell receptor beta chain was seen a single time. Cohort assignment relied on participant-reported clinical history. Before being deemed recovered, Cohort 3 donors had two negative PCRs, clearance, or symptom resolution. Profiled with immunoSEQ multiplex PCR; TCRdb holds only in-frame clones, not every one. Of around 310,000 clones in the sample, roughly 90% are singletons; the top ten hold 8% to 10%. This CDR3 comprises 15 residues. V lost 3 bases, J lost 1 base, and 2 bases stayed unmatched. Per germline, CDR1 SGDLS and CDR2 YYNGEE. The sample is drawn from a study of blood T cell repertoires in COVID-19.

This clonotype was sampled from a woman in her thirties or forties who had recovered from COVID-19. The V gene is TRBV9, the J gene TRBJ2-2, with TRBD2 identical over 8 bases. What was sequenced was PBMCs or T cells enriched from blood (not recorded which). Here the CDR3 reads CASSESGGNTGELFF. In nucleotides, the CDR3 is TGTGCCAGCAGCGAAAGCGGGGGGAACACCGGGGAGCTGTTTTTT.